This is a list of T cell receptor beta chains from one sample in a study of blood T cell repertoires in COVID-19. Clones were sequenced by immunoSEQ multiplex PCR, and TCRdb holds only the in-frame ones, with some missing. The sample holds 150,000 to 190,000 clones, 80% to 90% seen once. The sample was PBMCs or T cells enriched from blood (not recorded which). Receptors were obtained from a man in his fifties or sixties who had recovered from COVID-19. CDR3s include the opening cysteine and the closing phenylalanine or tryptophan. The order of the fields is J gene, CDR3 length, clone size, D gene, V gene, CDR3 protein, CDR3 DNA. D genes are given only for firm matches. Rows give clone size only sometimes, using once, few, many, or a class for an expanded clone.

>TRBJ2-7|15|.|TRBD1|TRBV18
CASSKGQGEAYEQYF
TGTGCCAGCTCAAAGGGACAGGGGGAGGCCTACGAGCAGTACTTC
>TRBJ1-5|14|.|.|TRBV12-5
CASGPQISNQPQHF
TGTGCTAGTGGTCCACAAATTAGCAATCAGCCCCAGCATTTT
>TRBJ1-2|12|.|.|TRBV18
CATQRGGYGYTF
TGTGCCACCCAAAGGGGTGGCTATGGCTACACCTTC
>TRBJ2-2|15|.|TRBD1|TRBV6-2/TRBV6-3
CASSFGQGGVWELFF
TGTGCCAGCAGTTTCGGACAGGGGGGAGTATGGGAGCTGTTTTTT
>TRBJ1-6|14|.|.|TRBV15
CATSLQVPNSPLHF
TGTGCCACCAGTTTACAGGTTCCTAATTCACCCCTCCACTTT
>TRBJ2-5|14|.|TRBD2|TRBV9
CASSETSGQETQYF
TGTGCCAGCAGCGAGACTAGCGGCCAAGAGACCCAGTACTTC
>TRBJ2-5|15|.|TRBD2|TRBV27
CATATSGGAGETQYF
TGTGCCACCGCGACTAGCGGGGGGGCCGGTGAGACCCAGTACTTC
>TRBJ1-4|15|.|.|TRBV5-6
CASTLYGATNEKLFF
TGTGCCAGCACCCTGTACGGTGCAACTAATGAAAAACTGTTTTTT
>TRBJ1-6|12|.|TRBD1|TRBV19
CASSDRGTPLHF
TGTGCCAGTAGTGACAGGGGCACACCCCTCCACTTT
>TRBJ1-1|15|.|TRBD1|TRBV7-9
CASSLPLTGSTEAFF
TGTGCCAGCAGCTTACCCTTGACAGGGAGCACTGAAGCTTTCTTT
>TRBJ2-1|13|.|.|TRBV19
CASSIGGWDEQFF
TGTGCCAGTAGTATAGGGGGCTGGGATGAGCAGTTCTTC
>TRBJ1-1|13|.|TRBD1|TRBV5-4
CASSSGGRTEAFF
TGTGCCAGCAGCTCAGGGGGTCGCACTGAAGCTTTCTTT
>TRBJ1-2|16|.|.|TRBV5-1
CASSLVGAGENSGYTF
TGCGCCAGCAGCTTGGTCGGGGCAGGGGAGAACTCTGGCTACACCTTC
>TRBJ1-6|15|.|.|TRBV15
CATSGSGVGSSPLHF
TGTGCCACCAGCGGATCAGGGGTGGGGAGTTCACCCCTCCACTTT
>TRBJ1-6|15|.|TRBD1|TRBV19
CASSITGGWNSPLHF
TGTGCCAGTAGTATAACAGGGGGATGGAATTCACCCCTCCACTTT
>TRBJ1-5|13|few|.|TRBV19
CASSMWRDQPQHF
TGTGCCAGTAGTATGTGGAGGGACCAGCCCCAGCATTTT
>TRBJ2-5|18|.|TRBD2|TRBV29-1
CSVEDLLAGGQSQETQYF
TGCAGCGTTGAAGATCTTCTAGCGGGGGGCCAGTCCCAAGAGACCCAGTACTTC
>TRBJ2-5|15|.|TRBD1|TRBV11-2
CASSVHGTAQETQYF
TGTGCCAGCAGCGTGCATGGGACAGCACAAGAGACCCAGTACTTC
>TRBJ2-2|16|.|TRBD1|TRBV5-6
CASSLFRGRNTGELFF
TGTGCCAGCAGCTTGTTCAGGGGGCGGAACACCGGGGAGCTGTTTTTT
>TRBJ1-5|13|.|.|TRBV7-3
CASSLNSNQPQHF
TGTGCCAGCAGCTTAAACAGTAATCAGCCCCAGCATTTT
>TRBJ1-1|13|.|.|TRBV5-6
CASSPPGSGEAFF
TGTGCCAGCAGCCCCCCAGGCTCTGGGGAAGCTTTCTTT
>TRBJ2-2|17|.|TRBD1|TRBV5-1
CASSFRQGTSNTGELFF
TGCGCCAGCAGCTTTAGACAGGGGACTTCGAACACCGGGGAGCTGTTTTTT
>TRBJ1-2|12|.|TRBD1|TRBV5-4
CASLDRGYGYTF
TGTGCCAGCTTGGACAGGGGCTATGGCTACACCTTC
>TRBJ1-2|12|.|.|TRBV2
CASNRDPPGYTF
TGTGCCAGTAACAGGGATCCCCCTGGCTACACCTTC
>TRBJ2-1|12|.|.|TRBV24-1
CATSDTGYEQFF
TGTGCCACCAGTGATACAGGGTATGAGCAGTTCTTC
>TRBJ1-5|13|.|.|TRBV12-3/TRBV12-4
CASSLSSNQPQHF
TGTGCCAGCAGTTTATCGAGCAATCAGCCCCAGCATTTT
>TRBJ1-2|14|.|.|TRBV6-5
CASSYSSPTNGYTF
TGTGCCAGCAGTTACTCGTCCCCTACCAATGGCTACACCTTC
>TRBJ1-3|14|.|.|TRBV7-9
CASSSQGSGNTIYF
TGTGCCAGCAGCTCACAGGGATCTGGAAACACCATATATTTT
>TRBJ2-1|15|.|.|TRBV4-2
CASSQVPGSYNEQFF
TGTGCCAGCAGCCAAGTACCGGGGTCCTACAATGAGCAGTTCTTC
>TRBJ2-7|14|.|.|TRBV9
CASSVEGNGYEQYF
TGTGCCAGCAGCGTAGAGGGGAACGGCTACGAGCAGTACTTC
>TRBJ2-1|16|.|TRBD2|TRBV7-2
CASSLAAGGPGYEQFF
TGTGCCAGCAGCTTAGCTGCGGGGGGGCCCGGGTACGAGCAGTTCTTC
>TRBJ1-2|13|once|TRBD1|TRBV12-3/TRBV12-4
CASTSDRGLGYTF
TGTGCCAGCACCTCGGACAGGGGGCTTGGCTACACCTTC
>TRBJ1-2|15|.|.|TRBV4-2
CASSQEQGTIDGYTF
TGTGCCAGCAGCCAAGAACAGGGTACGATCGATGGCTACACCTTC